This T cell receptor beta chain was identified in a study of lymphopenia after photon versus proton radiotherapy. Repertoires were generated with immunoSEQ multiplex PCR, while TCRdb's copy carries only in-frame clones and drops some. The table has 70,000 or so clones, roughly 93% seen once. Germline CDR1 SGHTS, CDR2 YDEGEE. CDR3 length: 13 residues. V was trimmed by 6 bases and J by 0 bases, leaving 7 bases between them. The V gene is TRBV5-8, the J gene TRBJ1-5; D ambiguous. The specimen comprised peripheral blood, sampled from a patient treated with photon-based radiotherapy. This receptor was identified in a woman in her 70s with pancreatic cancer. In nucleotides, the CDR3 is TGTGCCAGCAACGTTTATAGCAATCAGCCCCAGCATTTT. Residues: CASNVYSNQPQHF.